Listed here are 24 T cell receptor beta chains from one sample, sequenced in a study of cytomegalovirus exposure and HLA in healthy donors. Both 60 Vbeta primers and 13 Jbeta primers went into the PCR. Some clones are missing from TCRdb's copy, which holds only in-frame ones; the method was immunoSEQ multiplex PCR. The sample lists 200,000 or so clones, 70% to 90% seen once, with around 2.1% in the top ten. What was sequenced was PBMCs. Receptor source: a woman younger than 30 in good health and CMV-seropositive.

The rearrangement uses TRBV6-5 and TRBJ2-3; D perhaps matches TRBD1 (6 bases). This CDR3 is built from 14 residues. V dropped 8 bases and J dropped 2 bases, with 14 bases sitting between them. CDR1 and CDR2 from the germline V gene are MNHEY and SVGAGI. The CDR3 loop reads CASGYRDPTDTQYF. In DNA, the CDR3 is TGTGCCAGCGGGTACAGGGACCCCACAGATACGCAGTATTTT.

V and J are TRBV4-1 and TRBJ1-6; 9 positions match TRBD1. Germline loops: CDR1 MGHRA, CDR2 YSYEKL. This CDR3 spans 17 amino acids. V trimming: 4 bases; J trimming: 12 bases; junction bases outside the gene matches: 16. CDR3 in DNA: TGCGCCAGCAGCCGGGGGTCCCGGGACAGGGCCCAGGGACCCCTCCACTTT. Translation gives CASSRGSRDRAQGPLHF.

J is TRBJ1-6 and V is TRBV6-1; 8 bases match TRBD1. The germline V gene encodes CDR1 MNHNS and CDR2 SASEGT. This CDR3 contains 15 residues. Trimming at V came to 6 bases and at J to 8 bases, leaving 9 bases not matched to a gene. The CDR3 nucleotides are TGTGCCAGCAGGACCAGGACAGGGACGGATTCACCCCTCCACTTT. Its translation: CASRTRTGTDSPLHF.

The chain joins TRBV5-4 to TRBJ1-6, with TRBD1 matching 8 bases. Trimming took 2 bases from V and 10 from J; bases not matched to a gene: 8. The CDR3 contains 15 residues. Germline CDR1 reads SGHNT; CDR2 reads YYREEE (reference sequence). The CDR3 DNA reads TGTGCCAGCAGCTTTAACAGACAGGGGAAGTCACCCCTCCACTTT. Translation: CASSFNRQGKSPLHF.

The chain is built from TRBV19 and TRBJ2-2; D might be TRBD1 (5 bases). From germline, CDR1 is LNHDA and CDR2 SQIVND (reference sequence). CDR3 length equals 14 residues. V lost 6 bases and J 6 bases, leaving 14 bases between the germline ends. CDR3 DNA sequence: TGTGCCAGTAGGACCCAGGGTACCGCCGGGGAGCTGTTTTTT. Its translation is CASRTQGTAGELFF.

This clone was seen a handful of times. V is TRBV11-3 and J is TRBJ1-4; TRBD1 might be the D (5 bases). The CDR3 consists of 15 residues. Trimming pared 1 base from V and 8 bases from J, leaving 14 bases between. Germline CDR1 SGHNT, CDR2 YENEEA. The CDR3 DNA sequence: TGTGCCAGCAGCTTAGGGACACTTAATGGGGAAAAACTGTTTTTT. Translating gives CASSLGTLNGEKLFF.

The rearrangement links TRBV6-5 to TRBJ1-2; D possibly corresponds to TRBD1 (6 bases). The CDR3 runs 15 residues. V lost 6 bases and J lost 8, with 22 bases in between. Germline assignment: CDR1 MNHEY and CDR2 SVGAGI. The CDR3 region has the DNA TGTGCCAGCAGCCGATACCCACAGGGTATGAAGGGCTACACCTTC. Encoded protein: CASSRYPQGMKGYTF.

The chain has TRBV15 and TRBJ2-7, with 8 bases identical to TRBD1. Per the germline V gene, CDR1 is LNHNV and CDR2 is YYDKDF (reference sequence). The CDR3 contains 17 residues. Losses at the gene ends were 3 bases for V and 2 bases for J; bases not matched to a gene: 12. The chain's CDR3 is CATSRRGQVSRAYEQYF. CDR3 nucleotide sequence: TGTGCCACCAGCAGGAGGGGACAGGTATCCAGGGCCTACGAGCAGTACTTC.

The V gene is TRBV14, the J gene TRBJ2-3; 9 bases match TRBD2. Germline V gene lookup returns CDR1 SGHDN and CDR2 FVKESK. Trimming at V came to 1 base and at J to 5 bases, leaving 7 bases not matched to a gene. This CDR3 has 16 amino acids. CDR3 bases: TGTGCCAGCAGCCAAGGGGGAGCGGGGGGCCGAGATACGCAGTATTTT. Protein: CASSQGGAGGRDTQYF. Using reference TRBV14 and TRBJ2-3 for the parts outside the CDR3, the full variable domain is EAGVTQFPSHSVIEKGQTVTLRCDPISGHDNLYWYRRVMGKEIKFLLHFVKESKQDESGMPNNRFLAERTGGTYSTLKVQPAELEDSGVYFCASSQGGAGGRDTQYFGPGTRLTVL.

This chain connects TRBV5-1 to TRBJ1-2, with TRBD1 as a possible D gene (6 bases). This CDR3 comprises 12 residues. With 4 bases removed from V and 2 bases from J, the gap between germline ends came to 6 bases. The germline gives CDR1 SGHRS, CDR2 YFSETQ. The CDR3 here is CASSQGNYGYTF. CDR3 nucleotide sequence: TGCGCCAGCAGCCAGGGGAACTATGGCTACACCTTC. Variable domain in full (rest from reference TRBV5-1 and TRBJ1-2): KAGVTQTPRYLIKTRGQQVTLSCSPISGHRSVSWYQQTPGQGLQFLFEYFSETQRNKGNFPGRFSGRQFSNSRSEMNVSTLELGDSALYLCASSQGNYGYTFGSGTRLTVV.

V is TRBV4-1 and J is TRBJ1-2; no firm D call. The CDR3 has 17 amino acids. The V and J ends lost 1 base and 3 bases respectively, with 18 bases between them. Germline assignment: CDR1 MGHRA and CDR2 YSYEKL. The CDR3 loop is CASSQVWRGPSDYGYTF. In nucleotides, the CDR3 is TGCGCCAGCAGCCAAGTTTGGCGAGGGCCAAGCGACTATGGCTACACCTTC.

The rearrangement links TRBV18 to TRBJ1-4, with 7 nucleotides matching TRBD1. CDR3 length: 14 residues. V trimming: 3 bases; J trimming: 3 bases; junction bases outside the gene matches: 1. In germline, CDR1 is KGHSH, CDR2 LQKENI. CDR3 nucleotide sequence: TGTGCCAGCTCACCGACAGGGTCTAATGAAAAACTGTTTTTT. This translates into CASSPTGSNEKLFF.

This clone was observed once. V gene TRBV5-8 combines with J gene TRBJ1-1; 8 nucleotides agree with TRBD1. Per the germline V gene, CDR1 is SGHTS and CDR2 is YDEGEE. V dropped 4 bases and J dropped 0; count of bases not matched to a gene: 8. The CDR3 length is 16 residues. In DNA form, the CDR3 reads TGTGCCAGCAGCCTCGGACAGGGTGGGATGAACACTGAAGCTTTCTTT. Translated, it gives CASSLGQGGMNTEAFF.

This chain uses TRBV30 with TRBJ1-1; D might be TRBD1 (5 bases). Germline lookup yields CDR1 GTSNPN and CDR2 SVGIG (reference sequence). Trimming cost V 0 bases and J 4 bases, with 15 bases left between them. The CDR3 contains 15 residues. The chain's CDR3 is CAWSVSWGVGTEAFF. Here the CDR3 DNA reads TGTGCCTGGAGTGTAAGCTGGGGGGTCGGCACTGAAGCTTTCTTT. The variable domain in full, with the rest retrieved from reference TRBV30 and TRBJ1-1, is SQTIHQWPATLVQPVGSPLSLECTVEGTSNPNLYWYRQAAGRGLQLLFYSVGIGQISSEVPQNLSASRPQDRQFILSSKKLLLSDSGFYLCAWSVSWGVGTEAFFGQGTRLTVV.

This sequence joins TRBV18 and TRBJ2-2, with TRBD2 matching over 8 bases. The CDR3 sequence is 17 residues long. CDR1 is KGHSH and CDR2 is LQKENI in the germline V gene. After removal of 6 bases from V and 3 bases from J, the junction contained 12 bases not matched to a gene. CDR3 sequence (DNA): TGTGCCAGCTCGCTCTCCACGCGCGGGGGGCACACCGGGGAGCTGTTTTTT. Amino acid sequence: CASSLSTRGGHTGELFF.

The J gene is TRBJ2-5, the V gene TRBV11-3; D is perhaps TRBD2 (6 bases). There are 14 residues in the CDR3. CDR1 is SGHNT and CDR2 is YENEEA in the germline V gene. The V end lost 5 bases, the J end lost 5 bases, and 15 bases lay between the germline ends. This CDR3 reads CASSRRDFGETQYF. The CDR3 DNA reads TGTGCCAGCAGCCGTAGGGACTTTGGCGAGACCCAGTACTTC.

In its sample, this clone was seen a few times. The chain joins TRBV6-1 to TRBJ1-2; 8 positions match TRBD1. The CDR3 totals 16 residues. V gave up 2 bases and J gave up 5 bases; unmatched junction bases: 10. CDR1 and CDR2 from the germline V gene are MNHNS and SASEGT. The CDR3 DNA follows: TGTGCCAGCAGTGAAAGGGTGGACAGGGCGTGGTATGGCTACACCTTC. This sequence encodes CASSERVDRAWYGYTF.

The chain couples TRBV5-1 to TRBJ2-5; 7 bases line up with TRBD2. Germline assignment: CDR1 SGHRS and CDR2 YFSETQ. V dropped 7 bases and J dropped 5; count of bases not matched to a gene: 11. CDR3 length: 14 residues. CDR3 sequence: CASFPSGVGETQYF. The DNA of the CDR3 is TGCGCCAGCTTCCCTAGCGGCGTCGGGGAGACCCAGTACTTC.

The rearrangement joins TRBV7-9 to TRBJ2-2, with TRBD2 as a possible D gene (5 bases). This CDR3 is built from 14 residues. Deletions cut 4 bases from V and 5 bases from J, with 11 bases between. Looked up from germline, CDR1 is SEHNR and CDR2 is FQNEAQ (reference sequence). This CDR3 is CASSSTEGTGELFF. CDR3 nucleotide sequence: TGTGCCAGCAGCTCCACCGAGGGTACCGGGGAGCTGTTTTTT.

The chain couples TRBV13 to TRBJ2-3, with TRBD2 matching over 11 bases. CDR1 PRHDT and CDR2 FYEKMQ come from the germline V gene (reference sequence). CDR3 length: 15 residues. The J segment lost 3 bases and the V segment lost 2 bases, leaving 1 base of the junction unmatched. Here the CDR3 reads CASSLRLAGTDTQYF. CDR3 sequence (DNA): TGTGCCAGCAGCTTAAGACTAGCGGGGACAGATACGCAGTATTTT.

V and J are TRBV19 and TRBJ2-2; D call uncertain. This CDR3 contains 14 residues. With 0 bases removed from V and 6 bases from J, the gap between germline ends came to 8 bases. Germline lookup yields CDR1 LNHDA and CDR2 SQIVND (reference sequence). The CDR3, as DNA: TGTGCCAGTAGTATAGATCTTGGCCCCGGGGAGCTGTTTTTT. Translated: CASSIDLGPGELFF.

This CDR3 is CASSVGPASSYEQYV. Written as DNA, the CDR3 is TGTGCCAGCAGCGTGGGCCCTGCGAGCTCCTACGAGCAGTACGTC. This chain links TRBV11-2 with TRBJ2-7, with D uncertain. Trimming took 5 bases from V and 0 from J, leaving 14 bases between them. Per germline, CDR1 SGHAT and CDR2 FQNNGV. CDR3 length: 15 amino acids.

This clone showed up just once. The CDR3 DNA is TGTGCCAGCAGCTTAGAGATGCGGGAGATGGCCTACGAGCAGTACTTC. This gives the protein CASSLEMREMAYEQYF. The V gene is TRBV7-9, the J gene TRBJ2-7; 7 bases align to TRBD2. With 1 base clipped from V and 2 bases from J, the junction kept 8 bases outside the gene matches. The CDR3 runs to 16 residues. CDR1 is SEHNR, CDR2 FQNEAQ, per germline (reference sequence).

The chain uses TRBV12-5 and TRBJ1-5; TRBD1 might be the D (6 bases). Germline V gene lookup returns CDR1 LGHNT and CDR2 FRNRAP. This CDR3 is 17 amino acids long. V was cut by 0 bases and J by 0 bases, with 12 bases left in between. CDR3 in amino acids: CASGLVLTGDSNQPQHF. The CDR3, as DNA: TGTGCTAGTGGTTTGGTCTTGACAGGAGATAGCAATCAGCCCCAGCATTTT.